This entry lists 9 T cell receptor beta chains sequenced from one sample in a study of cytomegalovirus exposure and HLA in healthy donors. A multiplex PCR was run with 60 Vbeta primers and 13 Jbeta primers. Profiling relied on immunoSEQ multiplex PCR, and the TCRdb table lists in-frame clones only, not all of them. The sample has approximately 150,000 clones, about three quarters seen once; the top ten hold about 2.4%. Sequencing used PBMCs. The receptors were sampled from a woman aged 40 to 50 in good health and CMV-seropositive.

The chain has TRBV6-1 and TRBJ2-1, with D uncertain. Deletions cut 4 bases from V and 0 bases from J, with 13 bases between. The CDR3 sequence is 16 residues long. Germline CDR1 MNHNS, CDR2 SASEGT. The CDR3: CASSGADTSSYNEQFF. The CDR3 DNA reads TGTGCCAGCAGTGGGGCTGACACCAGCTCCTACAATGAGCAGTTCTTC.

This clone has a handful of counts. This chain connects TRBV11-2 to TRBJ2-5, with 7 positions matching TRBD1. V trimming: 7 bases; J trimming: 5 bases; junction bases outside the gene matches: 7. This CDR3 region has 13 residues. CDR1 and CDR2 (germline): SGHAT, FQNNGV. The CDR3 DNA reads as TGTGCCAGCACGAGGGGGCTTGGGGAGACCCAGTACTTC. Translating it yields CASTRGLGETQYF.

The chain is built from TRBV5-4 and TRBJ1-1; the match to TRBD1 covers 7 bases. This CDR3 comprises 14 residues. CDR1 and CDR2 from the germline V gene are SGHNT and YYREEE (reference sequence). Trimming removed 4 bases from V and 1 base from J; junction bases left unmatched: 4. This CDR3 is CASSTGQQNTEAFF. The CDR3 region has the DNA TGTGCCAGCAGCACGGGACAGCAGAACACTGAAGCTTTCTTT.

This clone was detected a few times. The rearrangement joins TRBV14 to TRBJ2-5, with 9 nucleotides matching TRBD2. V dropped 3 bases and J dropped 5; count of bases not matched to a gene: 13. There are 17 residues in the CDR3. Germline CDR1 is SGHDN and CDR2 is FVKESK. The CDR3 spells CASSHLPGGGAEETQYF. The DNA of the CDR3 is TGTGCCAGCAGCCATCTTCCCGGCGGGGGGGCGGAGGAGACCCAGTACTTC.

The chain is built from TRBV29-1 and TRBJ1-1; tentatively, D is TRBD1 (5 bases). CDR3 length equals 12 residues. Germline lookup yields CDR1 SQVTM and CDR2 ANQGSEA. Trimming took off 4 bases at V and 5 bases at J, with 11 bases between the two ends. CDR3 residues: CSVVGGGTEAFF. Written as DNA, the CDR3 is TGCAGCGTTGTGGGGGGTGGGACTGAAGCTTTCTTT.

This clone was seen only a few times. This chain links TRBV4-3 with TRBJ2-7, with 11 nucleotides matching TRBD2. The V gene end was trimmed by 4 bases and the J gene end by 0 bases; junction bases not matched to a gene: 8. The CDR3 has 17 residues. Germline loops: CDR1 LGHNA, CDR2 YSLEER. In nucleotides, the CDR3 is TGCGCCAGCAGCCCGGGACTAGCGGCGAAGAGCTCCTACGAGCAGTACTTC. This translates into CASSPGLAAKSSYEQYF.

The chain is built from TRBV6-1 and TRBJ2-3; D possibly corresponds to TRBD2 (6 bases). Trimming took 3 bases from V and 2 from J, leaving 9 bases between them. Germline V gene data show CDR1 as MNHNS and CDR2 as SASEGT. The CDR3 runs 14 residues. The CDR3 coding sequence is TGTGCCAGCAGTGAGCGGGGTCCCACAGATACGCAGTATTTT. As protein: CASSERGPTDTQYF.

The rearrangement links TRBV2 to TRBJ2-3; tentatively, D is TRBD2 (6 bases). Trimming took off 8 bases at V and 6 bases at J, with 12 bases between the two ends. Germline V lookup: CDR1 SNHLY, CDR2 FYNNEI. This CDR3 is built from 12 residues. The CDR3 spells CASGLTSDTQYF. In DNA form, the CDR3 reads TGTGCCAGCGGATTGACTAGTGATACGCAGTATTTT.

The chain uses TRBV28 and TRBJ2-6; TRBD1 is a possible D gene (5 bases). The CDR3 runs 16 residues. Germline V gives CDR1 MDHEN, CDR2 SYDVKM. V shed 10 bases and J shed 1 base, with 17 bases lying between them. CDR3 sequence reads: CATRNIQGSGANVLTF. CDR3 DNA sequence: TGTGCCACCCGGAATATCCAGGGTTCTGGGGCCAACGTCCTGACTTTC. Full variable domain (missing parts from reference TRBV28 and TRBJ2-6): DVKVTQSSRYLVKRTGEKVFLECVQDMDHENMFWYRQDPGLGLRLIYFSYDVKMKEKGDIPEGYSVSREKKERFSLILESASTNQTSMYLCATRNIQGSGANVLTFGAGSRLTVL.